One sample yielded the 2 T cell receptor beta chains listed below, sequenced in a study of blood T cells in healthy people across ages. A second PCR of roughly 6 to 12 cycles used a sample-barcoded 5' primer and a J-beta primer mix. TCRdb reprocessed the 5' RACE reads via MiXCR and lists one record per CDR3 protein. The repertoire holds roughly 1,700,000 distinct CDR3 sequences, roughly 30% seen once, with less than 9.5% in the top ten. The sample taken for sequencing was blood. Receptor source: a woman aged 25 to 39 in good health.

This clonotype came up many times. The chain is built from TRBV5-5 and TRBJ2-3, with a weak D call TRBD1 (5 bases). The V and J ends lost 7 bases and 2 bases respectively, with 14 bases between them. This CDR3 contains 14 residues. From germline, CDR1 is SGHKS and CDR2 YYEKEE (reference sequence). Here the CDR3 DNA reads TGTGCCAGCCGCAGGGTTGGTGTCACAGATACGCAGTATTTT. It translates to CASRRVGVTDTQYF.

A few counts support this clonotype. This chain uses TRBV20-1 with TRBJ2-3; weak D call: TRBD2 (6 bases). Germline loops: CDR1 DFQATT, CDR2 SNEGSKA (reference sequence). Trimming left V 4 bases short and J 5 bases short, with 13 bases between. The CDR3 runs to 13 residues. The CDR3 coding sequence is TGCAGTGCTAACCGGGGGACTGAAGATACGCAGTATTTT. Residues: CSANRGTEDTQYF.